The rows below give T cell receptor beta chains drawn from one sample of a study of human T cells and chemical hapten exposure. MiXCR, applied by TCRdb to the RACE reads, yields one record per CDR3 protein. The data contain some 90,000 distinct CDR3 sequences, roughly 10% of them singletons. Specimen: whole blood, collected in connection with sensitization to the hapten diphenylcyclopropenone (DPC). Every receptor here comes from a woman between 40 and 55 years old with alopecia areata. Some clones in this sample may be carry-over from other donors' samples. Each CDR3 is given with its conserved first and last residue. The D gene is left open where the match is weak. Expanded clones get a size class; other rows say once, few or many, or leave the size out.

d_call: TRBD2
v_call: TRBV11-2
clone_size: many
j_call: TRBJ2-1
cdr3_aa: CASSSISGNRHNEQFF
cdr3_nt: TGTGCCAGCAGCTCGATTAGCGGGAACCGACACAATGAGCAGTTCTTC

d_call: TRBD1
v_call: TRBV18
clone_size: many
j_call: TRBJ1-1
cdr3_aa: CASSPGSGQAVTEAFF
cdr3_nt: TGTGCCAGCTCACCAGGATCCGGACAGGCAGTCACTGAAGCTTTCTTT

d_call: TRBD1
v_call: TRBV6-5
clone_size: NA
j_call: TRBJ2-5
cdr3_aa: CASSPRGQGQETQYF
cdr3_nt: TGTGCCAGCAGTCCGAGGGGACAGGGGCAAGAGACCCAGTACTTC

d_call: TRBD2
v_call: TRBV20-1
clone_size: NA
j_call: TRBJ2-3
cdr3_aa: CSASGTSGGADTQYF
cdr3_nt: TGCAGTGCTAGCGGGACTAGCGGGGGGGCAGATACGCAGTATTTT

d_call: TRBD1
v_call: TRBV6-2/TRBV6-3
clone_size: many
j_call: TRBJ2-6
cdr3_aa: CASSDPGQGASSGANVLTF
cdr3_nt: TGTGCCAGCAGCGACCCGGGACAGGGGGCCAGCTCTGGGGCCAACGTCCTGACTTTC

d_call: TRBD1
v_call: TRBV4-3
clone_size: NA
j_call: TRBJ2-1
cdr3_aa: CASSTPGQGRDEQFF
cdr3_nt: TGCGCCAGCAGCACACCGGGACAGGGTAGGGATGAGCAGTTCTTC

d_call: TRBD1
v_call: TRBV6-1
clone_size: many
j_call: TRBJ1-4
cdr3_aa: CASSETRDSATNEKLFF
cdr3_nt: TGTGCCAGCAGTGAAACCAGGGACAGCGCAACTAATGAAAAACTGTTTTTT

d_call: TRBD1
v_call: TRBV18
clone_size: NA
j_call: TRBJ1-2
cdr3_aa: CASSPDRGTGYTF
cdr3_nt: TGTGCCAGCTCACCAGACAGGGGGACTGGCTACACCTTC

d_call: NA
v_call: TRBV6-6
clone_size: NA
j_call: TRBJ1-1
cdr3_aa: CASVPGTTLNLNTEAFF
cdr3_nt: TGTGCCAGTGTTCCCGGGACAACCCTAAACCTGAACACTGAAGCTTTCTTT

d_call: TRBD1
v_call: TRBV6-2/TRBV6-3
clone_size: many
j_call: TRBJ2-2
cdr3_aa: CASTTGTGVPGELFF
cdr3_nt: TGTGCCAGCACCACCGGGACAGGGGTTCCCGGGGAGCTGTTTTTT

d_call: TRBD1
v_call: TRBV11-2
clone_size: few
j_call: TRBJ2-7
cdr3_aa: CASSTLQGNEQYF
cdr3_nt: TGTGCCAGCAGCACTTTACAGGGGAACGAGCAGTACTTC

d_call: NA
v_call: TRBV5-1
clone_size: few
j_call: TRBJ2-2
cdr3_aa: CASSLEGGGELFF
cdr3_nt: TGCGCCAGCAGCTTGGAAGGGGGCGGGGAGCTGTTTTTT

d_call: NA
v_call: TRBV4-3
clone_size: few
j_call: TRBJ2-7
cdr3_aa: CASSQDGGQGTNEQYF
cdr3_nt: TGCGCCAGCAGCCAAGATGGGGGGCAGGGAACTAACGAGCAGTACTTC

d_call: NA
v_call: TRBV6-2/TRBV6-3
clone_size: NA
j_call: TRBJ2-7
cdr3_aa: CASSPLTSRRSYEQYF
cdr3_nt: TGTGCCAGCAGCCCCCTGACTAGTCGTCGTTCCTACGAGCAGTACTTC

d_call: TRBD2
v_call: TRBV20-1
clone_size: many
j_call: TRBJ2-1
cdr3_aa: CSAVTSGGYNEQFF
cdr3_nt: TGCAGTGCTGTCACTAGCGGGGGCTACAATGAGCAGTTCTTC

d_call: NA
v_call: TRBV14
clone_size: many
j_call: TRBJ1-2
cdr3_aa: CASSPSGYNYGYTF
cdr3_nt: TGTGCCAGCAGCCCAAGTGGCTACAACTATGGCTACACCTTC

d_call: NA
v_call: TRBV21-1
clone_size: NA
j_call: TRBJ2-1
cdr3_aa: CASSKGTSGTGAGNEQFF
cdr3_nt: TGTGCCAGCAGCAAAGGAACCTCGGGGACAGGGGCGGGCAATGAGCAGTTCTTC

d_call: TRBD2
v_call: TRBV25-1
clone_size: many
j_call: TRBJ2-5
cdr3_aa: CASSDLGGGAQETQYF
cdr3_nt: TGTGCCAGCAGTGATCTGGGCGGGGGGGCCCAAGAGACCCAGTACTTC

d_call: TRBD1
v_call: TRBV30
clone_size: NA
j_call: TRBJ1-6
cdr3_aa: CAWTINRGVSPLHF
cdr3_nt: TGTGCCTGGACCATCAACAGGGGGGTTTCACCCCTCCACTTT

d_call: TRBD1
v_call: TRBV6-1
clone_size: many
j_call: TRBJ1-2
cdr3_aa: CASSRDRGIAGYTF
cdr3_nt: TGTGCCAGCAGTAGGGACAGGGGCATTGCTGGCTACACCTTC

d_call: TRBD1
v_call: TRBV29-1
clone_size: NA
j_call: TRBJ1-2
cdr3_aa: CSAGGQGSGYTF
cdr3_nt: TGCAGCGCTGGGGGACAGGGCTCTGGCTACACCTTC

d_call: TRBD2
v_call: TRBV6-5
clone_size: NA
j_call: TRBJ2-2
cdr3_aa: CASSYGPGLAGGNTGELFF
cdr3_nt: TGTGCCAGCAGTTACGGACCGGGACTAGCGGGGGGGAACACCGGGGAGCTGTTTTTT

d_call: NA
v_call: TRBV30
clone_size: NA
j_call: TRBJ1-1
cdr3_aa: CAWSGAEEAFF
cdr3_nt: TGTGCCTGGAGTGGGGCAGAAGAAGCTTTCTTT

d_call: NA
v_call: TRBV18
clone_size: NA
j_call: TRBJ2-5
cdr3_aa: CASSSPRLPQETQYF
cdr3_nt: TGTGCCAGCTCATCTCCACGGCTGCCACAAGAGACCCAGTACTTC

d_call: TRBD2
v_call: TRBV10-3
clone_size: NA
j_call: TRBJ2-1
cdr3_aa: CAIGLLAGGIHNEQFF
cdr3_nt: TGTGCCATCGGGTTATTAGCGGGGGGGATACACAATGAGCAGTTCTTC

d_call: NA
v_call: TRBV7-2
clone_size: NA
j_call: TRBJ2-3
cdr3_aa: CASSLATSTDTQYF
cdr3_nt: TGTGCCAGCAGCTTAGCGACTAGCACAGATACGCAGTATTTT

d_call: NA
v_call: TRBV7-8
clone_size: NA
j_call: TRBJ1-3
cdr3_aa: CASSYPGPSSGNTIYF
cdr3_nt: TGTGCCAGCAGCTATCCGGGACCCAGCTCTGGAAACACCATATATTTT

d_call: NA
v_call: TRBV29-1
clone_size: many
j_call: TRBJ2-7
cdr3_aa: CSAGPVTYEQYF
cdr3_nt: TGCAGCGCCGGACCCGTGACCTACGAGCAGTACTTC

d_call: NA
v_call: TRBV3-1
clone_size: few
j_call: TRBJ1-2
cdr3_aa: CASSHQVVGYTF
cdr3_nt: TGTGCCAGCAGCCATCAAGTAGTTGGCTACACCTTC

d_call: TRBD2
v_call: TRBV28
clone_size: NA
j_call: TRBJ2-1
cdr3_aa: CASSLLGGGPSEQFF
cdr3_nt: TGTGCCAGCAGTTTATTGGGCGGGGGGCCCTCGGAGCAGTTCTTC

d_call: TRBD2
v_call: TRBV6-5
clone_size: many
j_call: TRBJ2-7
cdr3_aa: CASKGTRSHEQYF
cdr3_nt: TGTGCCAGCAAGGGGACTAGATCCCACGAGCAGTACTTC

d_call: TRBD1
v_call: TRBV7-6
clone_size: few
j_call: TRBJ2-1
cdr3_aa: CASSSGTGGYNEQFF
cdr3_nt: TGTGCCAGCAGTTCCGGGACAGGCGGCTACAATGAGCAGTTCTTC

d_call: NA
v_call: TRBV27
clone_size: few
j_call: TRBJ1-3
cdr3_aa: CASSPYPRDHSENTIYF
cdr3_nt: TGTGCCAGCAGTCCCTACCCCAGGGACCACTCTGAAAACACCATATATTTT

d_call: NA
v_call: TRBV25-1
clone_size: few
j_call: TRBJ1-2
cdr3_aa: CASSELLRNYGYTF
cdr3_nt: TGTGCCAGCAGTGAATTACTGCGGAACTATGGCTACACCTTC

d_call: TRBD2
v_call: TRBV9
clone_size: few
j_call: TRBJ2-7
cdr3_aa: CASSAGLAGYEQYF
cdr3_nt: TGTGCCAGCAGCGCTGGACTAGCGGGATACGAGCAGTACTTC

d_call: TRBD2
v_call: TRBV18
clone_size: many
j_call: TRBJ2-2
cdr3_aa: CASSRTSGNTGELFF
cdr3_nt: TGTGCCAGCTCGCGGACTAGCGGGAACACCGGGGAGCTGTTTTTT

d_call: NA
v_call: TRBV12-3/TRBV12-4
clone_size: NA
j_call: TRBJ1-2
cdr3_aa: CASSHHISLGLGYGYTF
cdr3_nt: TGTGCCAGCAGCCACCACATTTCGTTGGGGCTCGGTTATGGCTACACCTTC

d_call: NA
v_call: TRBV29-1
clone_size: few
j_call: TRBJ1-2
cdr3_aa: CSVGGNEGYTF
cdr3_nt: TGCAGCGTTGGAGGGAATGAAGGCTACACCTTC

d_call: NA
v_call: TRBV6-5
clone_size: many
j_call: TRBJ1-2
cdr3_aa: CATRVGGAPGYTF
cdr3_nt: TGTGCCACCAGGGTCGGGGGGGCGCCAGGCTACACCTTC

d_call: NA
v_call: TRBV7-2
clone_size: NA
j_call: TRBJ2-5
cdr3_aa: CASSYRLKETQYF
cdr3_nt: TGTGCCAGCAGCTACAGGTTAAAAGAGACCCAGTACTTC

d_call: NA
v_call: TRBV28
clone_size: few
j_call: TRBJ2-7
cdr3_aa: CASSQGRYEQYF
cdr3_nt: TGTGCCAGCAGTCAGGGACGCTACGAGCAGTACTTC

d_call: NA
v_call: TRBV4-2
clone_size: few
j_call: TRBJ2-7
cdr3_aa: CASSQDPTVGSKYF
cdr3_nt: TGTGCCAGCAGCCAAGATCCTACGGTGGGGAGTAAGTACTTC

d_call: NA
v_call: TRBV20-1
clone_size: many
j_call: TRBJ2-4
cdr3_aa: CSAQLKDIQYF
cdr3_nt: TGCAGTGCCCAGTTGAAGGACATTCAGTACTTC

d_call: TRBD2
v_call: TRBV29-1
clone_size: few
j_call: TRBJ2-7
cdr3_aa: CSVAPLGSGIVYEQYF
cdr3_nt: TGCAGCGTTGCCCCCCTGGGTAGCGGGATTGTCTACGAGCAGTACTTC

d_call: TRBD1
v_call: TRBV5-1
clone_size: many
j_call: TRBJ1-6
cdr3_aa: CASSRDSLNYALHF
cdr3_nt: TGCGCCAGCAGCCGGGACAGTTTGAATTATGCCCTCCACTTT

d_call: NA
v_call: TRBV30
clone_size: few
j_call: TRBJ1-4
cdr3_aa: CAWTITTNEKLFF
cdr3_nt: TGTGCCTGGACCATAACAACTAATGAAAAACTGTTTTTT

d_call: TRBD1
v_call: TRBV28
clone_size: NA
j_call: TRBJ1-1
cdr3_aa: CASSGTGKGNTEAFF
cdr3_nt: TGTGCCAGCAGTGGGACAGGGAAGGGGAACACTGAAGCTTTCTTT

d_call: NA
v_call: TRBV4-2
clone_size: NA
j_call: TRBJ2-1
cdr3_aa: CASSQDLRAYNEQFF
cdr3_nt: TGTGCCAGCAGCCAAGATTTGCGAGCCTACAATGAGCAGTTCTTC

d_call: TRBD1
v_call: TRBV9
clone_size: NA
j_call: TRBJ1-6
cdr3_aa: CASSTDREPNSPLHF
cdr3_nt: TGTGCCAGCAGTACCGACAGGGAGCCCAATTCACCCCTCCACTTT

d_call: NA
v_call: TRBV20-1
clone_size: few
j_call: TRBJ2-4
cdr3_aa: CSASLGSDKNIQYF
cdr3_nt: TGCAGTGCTAGTTTGGGGAGTGACAAAAACATTCAGTACTTC

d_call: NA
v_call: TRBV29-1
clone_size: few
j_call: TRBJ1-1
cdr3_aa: CSVEWKGTNTEAFF
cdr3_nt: TGCAGCGTTGAGTGGAAGGGTACGAACACTGAAGCTTTCTTT

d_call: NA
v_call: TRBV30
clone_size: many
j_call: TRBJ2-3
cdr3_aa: CARETALDTQYF
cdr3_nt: TGTGCCAGGGAAACAGCTCTGGATACGCAGTATTTT

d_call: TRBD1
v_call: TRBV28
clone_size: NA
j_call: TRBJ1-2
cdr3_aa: CASSLEQGAYGYTF
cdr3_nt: TGTGCCAGCAGTTTGGAACAGGGGGCCTATGGCTACACCTTC

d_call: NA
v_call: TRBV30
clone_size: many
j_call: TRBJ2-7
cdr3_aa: CAWRTGAYEQYF
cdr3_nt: TGTGCCTGGAGAACAGGAGCCTACGAGCAGTACTTC